This paragraph reports one TCR beta chain. Measured with immunoSEQ multiplex PCR; TCRdb has only the in-frame clones, and not every one. In the table there are about 350,000 clones, 80% to 90% of which are singletons. Looked up from germline, CDR1 is SGHTA and CDR2 is FQGNSA. CDR3 length equals 15 residues. Losses at the gene ends were 3 bases for V and 0 bases for J; bases not matched to a gene: 1. These data are taken from a study of Ad26.COV2.S vaccination and SARS-CoV-2 variants. The treatment: around 19 received Ad26.COV2.S at low or high dose, single or two shots; roughly five received placebo; per-sample allocation not given. At day 63 after the first vaccine or placebo injection, samples were drawn.

The sequencing here drew on peripheral blood, taken in a trial of Ad26.COV2.S vaccine versus placebo. V is TRBV7-2 and J is TRBJ2-4; 8 bases are shared with TRBD1. This receptor was identified in a person aged 18 to 65 who received the Ad26.COV2.S COVID-19 vaccine or a placebo. CDR3 nucleotide sequence: TGTGCCAGCAGCTTTGGACAGGGAGCCAAAAACATTCAGTACTTC. Protein sequence: CASSFGQGAKNIQYF.